This record covers a single TCR beta chain. Antigen unknown. Sequencing targeted expressed TCRB transcripts, as all isolated RNA had been reverse transcribed. Roughly 3.6 million reads on average were seen across naive, central memory and regulatory T cell samples. Libraries were prepared by immunoSEQ multiplex PCR; TCRdb keeps only in-frame clonotypes and omits some of them. The sample has hundreds of thousands of clones; around an eighth are singletons. The sample is drawn from a study of beta chain features in type 1 diabetes. General study results and limits: Sampled from patients, naive, central memory and Treg TCRB repertoires appeared more similar than those sampled from healthy donors. The study found moderately but significantly shorter TCRB CDR3s in all four CD4+ subsets of Type 1 diabetes patients. When VDJ junctions were examined, type 1 diabetes patients showed fewer insertions and more deletions.

Each population that was sorted was more than 95% pure. The CDR3 length is 15 residues. Germline V gene sequence: CDR1 SGHVS, CDR2 FQNEAQ. Trimming removed 2 bases from V and 4 bases from J; junction bases left unmatched: 8. This receptor was obtained from a man aged 18 to 35 with type 1 diabetes. V and J are TRBV7-8 and TRBJ2-7; 7 nucleotides agree with TRBD1. The sequencing sample was made of naive CD4+ T cells from blood. DNA for the CDR3: TGTGCCAGCAGCTTACTCCGGGACAGATCTTACGAGCAGTACTTC. The encoded protein is CASSLLRDRSYEQYF.